Following are 15 T cell receptor beta chains from one sample sequenced in a study of early stage breast cancer tumors. Method: immunoSEQ multiplex PCR; TCRdb's copy keeps in-frame clones and lacks some. The sample contains around 51,000 clones, just under 80% of which appear only once. Material for sequencing was blood. The receptors come from a person in their 40s with breast cancer.

Only a few counts were recorded for this clone. This chain connects TRBV5-1 to TRBJ2-7; no reliable D call. V was clipped by 0 bases and J by 1 base, with 5 bases between them. The CDR3 extends over 13 amino acids. CDR1 is SGHRS, CDR2 YFSETQ, per germline. Written as DNA, the CDR3 is TGCGCCAGCAGCTTGGTTTATTCCTACGAGCAGTACTTC. Encoded protein: CASSLVYSYEQYF.

This clone is classed as medium-sized (0.01 to 0.1%). This rearrangement joins TRBV4-2 to TRBJ2-3; D possibly corresponds to TRBD2 (6 bases). The CDR3 extends over 14 amino acids. Trimming cost V 1 base and J 2 bases, with 7 bases left between them. Germline CDR1 LGHNA, CDR2 YNFKEQ. CDR3 in amino acids: CASSQAGDTDTQYF. The CDR3 DNA is TGTGCCAGCAGCCAAGCGGGAGACACAGATACGCAGTATTTT.

This chain uses TRBV6-6 with TRBJ1-1, with D perhaps TRBD1 (6 bases). This CDR3 region has 14 residues. Germline CDR1 reads MNHNY; CDR2 reads SVGAGI (reference sequence). The V end was cut by 6 bases, the J end by 1 base, with 12 bases between. The DNA of the CDR3 is TGTGCCAGCAGATTACAGGGCACGAACACTGAAGCTTTCTTT. Translating gives CASRLQGTNTEAFF.

This sequence joins TRBV27 and TRBJ1-1; possibly TRBD1 for D (5 bases). V lost 8 bases and J 11 bases, leaving 24 bases between the germline ends. Germline-derived CDR1 and CDR2 are MNHEY and SMNVEV (reference sequence). The CDR3 runs 14 residues. The CDR3, as DNA: TGTGCCAGCCTCCCCTGGGGGGTTGGCGGCCCGGCTTTCTTT. The encoded protein is CASLPWGVGGPAFF.

V and J are TRBV5-1 and TRBJ2-5; 10 nucleotides line up with TRBD2. The CDR3 length is 16 residues. Germline V gene sequence: CDR1 SGHRS, CDR2 YFSETQ. Trimming at V came to 9 bases and at J to 3 bases, leaving 14 bases not matched to a gene. The CDR3 is CATPKTKREGKETQYF. Written as DNA, the CDR3 is TGCGCCACCCCAAAAACAAAGCGGGAGGGAAAAGAGACCCAGTACTTC.

The chain uses TRBV27 and TRBJ1-1; the D gene is possibly TRBD1 (6 bases). CDR3 length: 13 amino acids. CDR1 and CDR2 (germline): MNHEY, SMNVEV (reference sequence). The V end lost 4 bases, the J end lost 5 bases, and 11 bases lay between the germline ends. CDR3 loop: CASSYERGTEAFF. In DNA form, the CDR3 reads TGTGCCAGCAGTTATGAGAGGGGGACTGAAGCTTTCTTT.

V and J are TRBV11-3 and TRBJ1-3, with D unresolved. Germline V gives CDR1 SGHNT, CDR2 YENEEA. This CDR3 is 15 amino acids long. Trimming took off 5 bases at V and 2 bases at J, with 13 bases between the two ends. CDR3 sequence: CASSPSWTAGNTIYF. CDR3 nucleotides: TGTGCCAGCAGCCCGTCGTGGACGGCTGGAAACACCATATATTTT.

The rearrangement joins TRBV7-2 to TRBJ1-4, with a weak D call TRBD1 (5 bases). This CDR3 is 14 amino acids long. Germline V CDR1 and CDR2: SGHTA, FQGNSA. Trimming removed 2 bases at V and 8 bases at J, with 12 bases between. The CDR3: CASSLSHGDEKLFF. The CDR3 nucleotides are TGTGCCAGCAGCTTAAGTCACGGGGACGAAAAACTGTTTTTT. The entire variable domain, with the rest obtained from reference TRBV7-2 and TRBJ1-4, is as follows: GAGVSQSPSNKVTEKGKDVELRCDPISGHTALYWYRQSLGQGLEFLIYFQGNSAPDKSGLPSDRFSAERTGGSVSTLTIQRTQQEDSAVYLCASSLSHGDEKLFFGSGTQLSVL.

The V call is TRBV30, the J call TRBJ2-5, with 7 bases lining up with TRBD2. The CDR3 totals 15 residues. J lost 1 base, V lost 2 bases, and 7 bases had no gene match. From germline, CDR1 is GTSNPN and CDR2 SVGIG (reference sequence). The CDR3 region is CAWSLLAGPQETQYF. The CDR3 DNA follows: TGTGCCTGGAGTTTATTAGCGGGCCCCCAAGAGACCCAGTACTTC.

This clone turned up a few times. The chain couples TRBV5-6 to TRBJ1-1, with D hard to call. The CDR3 is 16 residues long. Germline lookup yields CDR1 SGHDT and CDR2 YYEEEE. V lost 1 base, J lost 1 base, and 14 bases lay in between. CDR3 bases: TGTGCCAGCAGCTTGTTAGGCCAGCCCGCGAACACTGAAGCTTTCTTT. Residues: CASSLLGQPANTEAFF.

The rearrangement uses TRBV29-1 and TRBJ2-7; 12 bases fit TRBD2. J lost 6 bases, V lost 6 bases, and 3 bases had no gene match. CDR3 length: 12 amino acids. Germline CDR1 SQVTM, CDR2 ANQGSEA. The CDR3 nucleotides are TGCAGCGTCGCGACTAGCGGGAGCGAGCAGTACTTC. Translated, it gives CSVATSGSEQYF.

In this sample, this clone turned up once. This sequence joins TRBV10-3 and TRBJ2-1; no definite D call. Germline-derived CDR1 and CDR2 are ENHRY and SYGVKD. V shed 10 bases and J shed 10 bases, with 17 bases lying between them. The CDR3 covers 12 residues. CDR3 sequence reads: CATGSVEREQFF. The CDR3 nucleotides read TGTGCCACCGGTTCAGTAGAGCGCGAGCAGTTCTTC.

The chain uses TRBV27 and TRBJ2-2; 7 nucleotides line up with TRBD1. J was trimmed by 5 bases and V by 5 bases; bases with no gene match: 17. CDR1 and CDR2 (germline): MNHEY, SMNVEV (reference sequence). The CDR3 is 18 amino acids. This chain's CDR3 is CASSPRHVSGGVTGELFF. CDR3 coding DNA: TGTGCCAGCAGTCCTCGGCACGTGTCAGGGGGAGTAACCGGGGAGCTGTTTTTT.

The genes are TRBV7-9 and TRBJ2-1; 11 bases align to TRBD2. The length of the CDR3 is 19 residues. Germline V gives CDR1 SEHNR, CDR2 FQNEAQ (reference sequence). Trimming took 8 bases from V and 6 from J; bases not matched to a gene: 21. CDR3 DNA sequence: TGTGCCAGCCGGTCGTCGTTAGCGGGAGGGCCCCAGGTTTTCAATGAGCAGTTCTTC. Protein product: CASRSSLAGGPQVFNEQFF.

In nucleotides, the CDR3 is TGTGCCAGCAGCTCCTCGGACAGGGGGCTCTCTTCCGTAAACACTGAAGCTTTCTTT. Its translation: CASSSSDRGLSSVNTEAFF. V usage is TRBV7-9 and J usage is TRBJ1-1; 11 nucleotides align to TRBD1. V trimming: 4 bases; J trimming: 2 bases; junction bases outside the gene matches: 15. Germline CDR1 and CDR2: SEHNR and FQNEAQ (reference sequence). This CDR3 contains 19 residues.